A single sample is the source of the 29 T cell receptor beta chains below, sequenced in a study of blood T cells in healthy people across ages. Using a J-beta primer mix together with a sample-barcoded 5' primer, a second PCR was run for roughly 6 to 12 cycles. TCRdb redid the calling of the 5' RACE reads with MiXCR, one entry per CDR3 protein. The sample has approximately 830,000 distinct CDR3 sequences, around 62% seen once. Sequencing was done on a sample of blood. Receptor source: a man aged 30-40 years in good health.

J is TRBJ2-1 and V is TRBV6-6; 9 bases are shared with TRBD1. Trimming at V came to 6 bases and at J to 8 bases, leaving 17 bases not matched to a gene. Germline CDR1 and CDR2: MNHNY and SVGAGI (reference sequence). The CDR3 is 17 amino acids. The CDR3 protein is CASSQDGLGDRAYEQFF. The CDR3 bases are TGTGCCAGCAGCCAAGATGGGCTTGGGGACAGGGCATATGAGCAGTTCTTC.

This clonotype has just a few counts. The V call is TRBV5-1, the J call TRBJ2-5; no definite D call. Germline V gene sequence: CDR1 SGHRS, CDR2 YFSETQ. CDR3 length: 13 residues. V lost 4 bases and J 5 bases, leaving 12 bases between the germline ends. CDR3 sequence: CASSGEGVETQYF. In DNA, the CDR3 is TGCGCCAGCAGCGGGGAAGGCGTGGAGACCCAGTACTTC.

This clonotype was seen only a few times. V usage is TRBV4-1 and J usage is TRBJ1-2; 10 bases agree with TRBD1. CDR1 is MGHRA, CDR2 YSYEKL, per germline. V lost 5 bases and J lost 4; bases outside the gene matches: 10. This CDR3 has 16 residues. The CDR3 DNA reads as TGCGCCAGCAGCGCGGGAACCGGGACAGGGGCCTATGGCTACACCTTC. Its translation is CASSAGTGTGAYGYTF.

This clonotype appeared a single time. The chain joins TRBV7-9 to TRBJ2-3; 8 bases are a match to TRBD2. Germline lookup yields CDR1 SEHNR and CDR2 FQNEAQ (reference sequence). V lost 8 bases, J lost 0 bases, and 13 bases stayed unmatched. The CDR3 sequence is 17 residues long. Written as DNA, the CDR3 is TGTGCCAGCCGGATGGCGGGGGGACAAACTAGCACAGATACGCAGTATTTT. Amino acid sequence: CASRMAGGQTSTDTQYF. Using reference TRBV7-9 and TRBJ2-3 for the parts outside the CDR3, the full variable domain is DTGVSQNPRHKITKRGQNVTFRCDPISEHNRLYWYRQTLGQGPEFLTYFQNEAQLEKSRLLSDRFSAERPKGSFSTLEIQRTEQGDSAMYLCASRMAGGQTSTDTQYFGPGTRLTVL.

This clonotype was counted only a few times. The chain is built from TRBV27 and TRBJ1-4; D possibly corresponds to TRBD1 (6 bases). CDR1 is MNHEY and CDR2 is SMNVEV in the germline V gene (reference sequence). This CDR3 comprises 14 residues. V lost 5 bases to trimming and J lost 4 bases, with 11 bases between them. The CDR3 nucleotides are TGTGCCAGCAGTCTACGGACAGTTAATGAAAAACTGTTTTTT. It yields the protein CASSLRTVNEKLFF.

The V gene is TRBV3-1, the J gene TRBJ1-6; TRBD1 matches at 11 bases. Germline-derived CDR1 and CDR2 are LGHDT and YNNKEL (reference sequence). The CDR3 consists of 16 residues. The ends lost 1 base at V and 7 bases at J; junction bases unmatched: 3. The CDR3 nucleotides read TGTGCCAGCAGCCAAGCGGGACAGGGGGAAAATTCACCCCTCCACTTT. Translation: CASSQAGQGENSPLHF.

The J gene is TRBJ2-7, the V gene TRBV7-3; a weak D match, TRBD2 (5 bases). Germline V lookup: CDR1 SGHTA, CDR2 FQGTGA. Trimming cost V 2 bases and J 9 bases, with 20 bases left between them. This CDR3 contains 15 residues. The CDR3 loop is CASSLEGRPTDTQYF. The CDR3 nucleotides read TGTGCCAGCAGCTTAGAAGGGAGACCCACAGATACGCAGTACTTC. The full variable domain, in which reference TRBV7-3 and TRBJ2-7 provide the parts outside the CDR3, is GAGVSQTPSNKVTEKGKYVELRCDPISGHTALYWYRQSLGQGPEFLIYFQGTGAADDSGLPNDRFFAVRPEGSVSTLKIQRTERGDSAVYLCASSLEGRPTDTQYFGPGTRLTVT.

This clonotype has a handful of counts. V and J are TRBV5-1 and TRBJ2-7; tentatively, D is TRBD1 or TRBD2 (5 bases each). Trimming removed 4 bases from V and 3 bases from J, with 14 bases in between. CDR1 and CDR2 from the germline V gene are SGHRS and YFSETQ. The CDR3 contains 14 residues. The CDR3 bases are TGCGCCAGCAGCCCTGGGGACCTAAACTACGAGCAGTACTTC. Amino acid sequence: CASSPGDLNYEQYF.

The chain couples TRBV24-1 to TRBJ1-1; 10 bases map to TRBD1. CDR3 length equals 12 residues. V shed 10 bases and J 10 bases; nucleotides not matched to a gene: 8. Germline assignment: CDR1 KGHDR and CDR2 SFDVKD. CDR3 loop: CATGGDRGVAFF. CDR3 bases: TGTGCCACGGGCGGGGACAGGGGTGTAGCTTTCTTT.

This rearrangement joins TRBV24-1 to TRBJ1-2; D is perhaps TRBD1 (5 bases). Deletions cut 4 bases from V and 8 bases from J, with 10 bases between. Germline V gene data show CDR1 as KGHDR and CDR2 as SFDVKD. This CDR3 region has 12 residues. Here the CDR3 reads CATSDYGHGYTF. CDR3 DNA: TGTGCCACCAGTGACTACGGACACGGCTACACCTTC.

V and J are TRBV7-9 and TRBJ1-2, with 8 bases identical to TRBD1. Germline-derived CDR1 and CDR2 are SEHNR and FQNEAQ (reference sequence). The junction had 9 bases not matched to a gene; V was cut back by 5 bases and J by 10 bases. This CDR3 has 13 amino acids. The chain's CDR3 is CASSADRAFVYTF. DNA for the CDR3: TGTGCCAGCAGCGCGGACAGGGCTTTTGTCTACACCTTC.

The chain combines TRBV4-2 with TRBJ2-1, with D perhaps TRBD2 (6 bases). Germline V lookup: CDR1 LGHNA, CDR2 YNFKEQ. This CDR3 has 15 amino acids. Trimming removed 3 bases from V and 7 bases from J, with 16 bases in between. CDR3 sequence: CASSQGVAGLNEQFF. The DNA for the CDR3 is TGTGCCAGCAGCCAGGGGGTGGCGGGGTTAAATGAGCAGTTCTTC.

This chain links TRBV5-5 with TRBJ2-7; a possible D gene is TRBD2 (6 bases). V was pared by 5 bases and J by 4 bases, with 16 bases between. The length of the CDR3 is 14 residues. Germline CDR1 and CDR2: SGHKS and YYEKEE (reference sequence). The CDR3 DNA reads TGTGCCAGCAGGGCGGGATCAGGAATGTACGAGCAGTACTTC. This sequence encodes CASRAGSGMYEQYF.

The table lists this clonotype with a count of one. This chain links TRBV29-1 with TRBJ1-2, with 7 bases fitting TRBD1. J lost 7 bases, V lost 1 base, and 15 bases had no gene match. The CDR3 has 16 amino acids. Per the germline V gene, CDR1 is SQVTM and CDR2 is ANQGSEA. The CDR3 loop is CSVEVAKGRGLGGYTF. The CDR3 DNA reads as TGCAGCGTTGAAGTGGCCAAAGGCAGGGGGTTGGGTGGCTACACCTTC. The entire variable domain, with the rest obtained from reference TRBV29-1 and TRBJ1-2, is as follows: SAVISQKPSRDICQRGTSLTIQCQVDSQVTMMFWYRQQPGQSLTLIATANQGSEATYESGFVIDKFPISRPNLTFSTLTVSNMSPEDSSIYLCSVEVAKGRGLGGYTFGSGTRLTVV.

The J gene is TRBJ2-7, the V gene TRBV10-3; D unclear. The germline V gene has CDR1 ENHRY and CDR2 SYGVKD. The V end was cut by 10 bases, the J end by 3 bases, with 25 bases between. The CDR3 is 16 amino acids. CDR3 protein: CATASPEKGINYEQYF. DNA of the CDR3: TGTGCCACCGCGTCCCCAGAGAAGGGTATAAACTACGAGCAGTACTTC.

The chain carries TRBV6-2 or TRBV6-3 and TRBJ2-5; no clear D. Germline CDR1 is MNHEY and CDR2 is SVGEGT. The CDR3 loop spans 12 amino acids. The V and J ends lost 7 bases and 2 bases respectively, with 8 bases between them. This CDR3 is CASTAEQETQYF. DNA for the CDR3: TGTGCCAGCACCGCGGAGCAAGAGACCCAGTACTTC.

The V and J genes are TRBV20-1 and TRBJ2-1, with 9 bases matching TRBD2. The CDR3 contains 15 residues. CDR1 DFQATT and CDR2 SNEGSKA come from the germline V gene (reference sequence). The junction had 5 bases not matched to a gene; V was cut back by 0 bases and J by 5 bases. CDR3 nucleotide sequence: TGCAGTGCTAGAGATATAGCGGGGGAGGACAATGAGCAGTTCTTC. Translation gives CSARDIAGEDNEQFF.

The rearrangement joins TRBV30 to TRBJ2-5, with TRBD2 identical over 11 bases. TRBJ2-7 explains the end of the DNA better; the J call may be wrong. CDR3 length: 17 amino acids. Germline lookup yields CDR1 GTSNPN and CDR2 SVGIG (reference sequence). CDR3 sequence (DNA): TGTGCCTGGAGTGTACATCCTAGCGGGGGGAAGACCTACGAGCAGTACTTC. It specifies CAWSVHPSGGKTYEQYF.

The chain's CDR3 is CASSQGLAVISGANVLTF. As DNA, the CDR3 is TGCGCCAGCAGCCAAGGGCTAGCGGTGATCTCTGGGGCCAACGTCCTGACTTTC. The rearrangement links TRBV4-3 to TRBJ2-6; 7 positions match TRBD2. The CDR3 extends over 18 amino acids. Germline V gene data show CDR1 as LGHNA and CDR2 as YSLEER. V dropped 1 base and J dropped 0; count of bases not matched to a gene: 6.

The V call is TRBV20-1, the J call TRBJ2-3, with D perhaps TRBD1 or TRBD2 (5 bases each). The CDR3 is 18 amino acids. The V gene lost 5 bases and the J gene lost 4 bases, with 28 bases spanning the gap. CDR1 and CDR2 (germline): DFQATT, SNEGSKA (reference sequence). The CDR3 sequence is CSADGPPARGIGADTQYF. The CDR3 DNA reads as TGCAGTGCTGACGGACCCCCTGCCCGGGGTATAGGGGCAGATACGCAGTATTTT.

V is TRBV12-3 or TRBV12-4 and J is TRBJ2-1; D not certain. Trimming shortened V by 6 bases and J by 4 bases, and 7 bases separated the two germline ends. This CDR3 contains 12 residues. CDR3 in amino acids: CASSPAYNEQFF. In DNA, the CDR3 is TGTGCCAGCAGCCCAGCTTACAATGAGCAGTTCTTC.

This clonotype has more than one count but fewer than ten. The chain carries TRBV20-1 and TRBJ2-1; 7 bases match TRBD1. The V gene end was trimmed by 0 bases and the J gene end by 5 bases; junction bases not matched to a gene: 4. Germline lookup yields CDR1 DFQATT and CDR2 SNEGSKA (reference sequence). This CDR3 is 14 amino acids long. Here the CDR3 DNA reads TGCAGTGCTAGAGATCCCAGGGGGAACAATGAGCAGTTCTTC. It translates to CSARDPRGNNEQFF.

This chain connects TRBV19 to TRBJ2-5, with D perhaps TRBD1 (6 bases). The V gene's germline CDR1 is LNHDA and CDR2 SQIVND (reference sequence). Trimming removed 1 base at V and 1 base at J, with 13 bases between. This CDR3 contains 16 residues. The chain's CDR3 is CASSIGRGLGQETQYF. CDR3 coding DNA: TGTGCCAGTAGTATAGGCAGGGGTCTAGGCCAAGAGACCCAGTACTTC.

Notes on this clonotype: A read error may produce the germline difference seen at one junction end. The DNA for the CDR3 is TGTGCCGGCAGCTTAGGACTGAGCACAGATACGCAGTATTTT. Its protein is CAGSLGLSTDTQYF. The V call is TRBV13, the J call TRBJ2-3, with D maybe TRBD2 (5 bases). The CDR3 extends over 14 amino acids. Germline values: CDR1 PRHDT, CDR2 FYEKMQ (reference sequence).

V usage is TRBV4-2 and J usage is TRBJ1-1, with D possibly TRBD1 on 5 matching bases. CDR3 length equals 12 residues. Germline V gene data show CDR1 as LGHNA and CDR2 as YNFKEQ. Deletions cut 0 bases from V and 8 bases from J, with 7 bases between. CDR3 sequence: CASSQDGGEAFF. CDR3 sequence (DNA): TGTGCCAGCAGCCAAGATGGGGGGGAAGCTTTCTTT.

This clonotype has only one observation. This chain uses TRBV15 with TRBJ2-3; D remains unclear. The V gene lost 0 bases and the J gene lost 6 bases, with 7 bases spanning the gap. The CDR3 is 13 amino acids. Germline CDR1 is LNHNV and CDR2 is YYDKDF (reference sequence). In nucleotides, the CDR3 is TGTGCCACCAGCAGAGACCCCGCGGATACGCAGTATTTT. Translation: CATSRDPADTQYF.

The chain links TRBV25-1 to TRBJ2-7; D possibly corresponds to TRBD2 (5 bases). The CDR3 is 14 residues long. Germline V gene sequence: CDR1 MGHDK, CDR2 SYGVNS. Trimming removed 2 bases from V and 7 bases from J, with 15 bases in between. The chain's CDR3 is CASSETRGLYEQYF. DNA of the CDR3: TGTGCCAGCAGTGAAACGAGAGGGCTCTATGAGCAGTACTTC.

J is TRBJ2-1 and V is TRBV5-1, with 8 bases lining up with TRBD1. This CDR3 is 15 amino acids long. V dropped 4 bases and J dropped 4; count of bases not matched to a gene: 7. CDR1 and CDR2 (germline): SGHRS, YFSETQ. CDR3 sequence (DNA): TGCGCCAGCAGCAATGGACAGGGTATTTACAATGAGCAGTTCTTC. Translating gives CASSNGQGIYNEQFF. Using reference TRBV5-1 and TRBJ2-1 for the parts outside the CDR3, the full variable domain is KAGVTQTPRYLIKTRGQQVTLSCSPISGHRSVSWYQQTPGQGLQFLFEYFSETQRNKGNFPGRFSGRQFSNSRSEMNVSTLELGDSALYLCASSNGQGIYNEQFFGPGTRLTVL.

The chain has TRBV5-1 and TRBJ2-1, with 7 bases aligning to TRBD1. Trimming took 3 bases from V and 0 from J; bases not matched to a gene: 9. The CDR3 runs to 17 residues. CDR1 and CDR2 (germline): SGHRS, YFSETQ. The CDR3 spells CASSSPDRRSSYNEQFF. The CDR3 DNA follows: TGCGCCAGCAGCTCTCCGGACAGGCGCAGCTCCTACAATGAGCAGTTCTTC.